Listed below are T cell receptor beta chains from one sample, sequenced in a study of cytomegalovirus exposure and HLA in healthy donors. Clones were read by immunoSEQ multiplex PCR, and TCRdb kept only the in-frame ones, dropping some. The sample has 150,000 to 200,000 clones, less than 75% seen once. Sequenced sample: PBMCs. These receptors were obtained from a girl aged 10 to 17 in good health and CMV-seronegative. Each CDR3 is given with its conserved first and last residue. The order of the fields is J gene, clone size, D gene, V gene, CDR3 DNA, CDR3 protein. A D gene is named only where the DNA matches it firmly. Not every row has a clone size; where given, it reads once, few, many or a size class.

J gene: TRBJ2-4; clone size: NA; D gene: NA; V gene: TRBV10-1; CDR3 DNA: TGCGCCAGCAGTGAGACGGGGAACATTCAGTACTTC; CDR3 protein: CASSETGNIQYF
J gene: TRBJ2-3; clone size: few; D gene: TRBD1; V gene: TRBV9; CDR3 DNA: TGTGCCAGCAGCAAGGGACAGGGGCGTAGCACAGATACGCAGTATTTT; CDR3 protein: CASSKGQGRSTDTQYF
J gene: TRBJ1-2; clone size: NA; D gene: NA; V gene: TRBV2; CDR3 DNA: TGTGCCAGCAGGGAACAGGGCGCTCTCTATGGCTACACCTTC; CDR3 protein: CASREQGALYGYTF
J gene: TRBJ1-5; clone size: NA; D gene: TRBD1; V gene: TRBV2; CDR3 DNA: TGTGCCAGCAGAGCTGACAGGGGGCTAGTTCGGGGCAATCAGCCCCAGCATTTT; CDR3 protein: CASRADRGLVRGNQPQHF
J gene: TRBJ1-4; clone size: NA; D gene: NA; V gene: TRBV14; CDR3 DNA: TGTGCCAGCAGCCATGGTAGGGGTGATGAAAAACTGTTTTTT; CDR3 protein: CASSHGRGDEKLFF
J gene: TRBJ1-1; clone size: few; D gene: TRBD1; V gene: TRBV19; CDR3 DNA: TGTGCCAGTAGAGGGACAGCGGTTAACACTGAAGCTTTCTTT; CDR3 protein: CASRGTAVNTEAFF
J gene: TRBJ2-3; clone size: NA; D gene: TRBD2; V gene: TRBV7-2; CDR3 DNA: TGTGCCAGCAGCCTACTAGCGGGGGGGAGCACAGATACGCAGTATTTT; CDR3 protein: CASSLLAGGSTDTQYF
J gene: TRBJ2-5; clone size: NA; D gene: TRBD2; V gene: TRBV27; CDR3 DNA: TGTGCCAGCAGTTTAGCTAGCGGGGTTGAGACCCAGTACTTC; CDR3 protein: CASSLASGVETQYF
J gene: TRBJ2-7; clone size: NA; D gene: TRBD1; V gene: TRBV2; CDR3 DNA: TGTGCCAGCAGTGTAGGGACAGGGGGCACGGAGCAGTACTTC; CDR3 protein: CASSVGTGGTEQYF
J gene: TRBJ1-1; clone size: NA; D gene: NA; V gene: TRBV30; CDR3 DNA: TGTGCCTGGAGTGTACGGGGGAACACTGAAGCTTTCTTT; CDR3 protein: CAWSVRGNTEAFF
J gene: TRBJ1-2; clone size: NA; D gene: TRBD1; V gene: TRBV9; CDR3 DNA: TGTGCCAGCAGCGGTACAGGGGGAGGTTATGGCTACACCTTC; CDR3 protein: CASSGTGGGYGYTF
J gene: TRBJ1-5; clone size: NA; D gene: NA; V gene: TRBV5-5; CDR3 DNA: TGTGCCAGCAGACCCGGGGAGTTTGGCAATCAGCCCCAGCATTTT; CDR3 protein: CASRPGEFGNQPQHF
J gene: TRBJ1-2; clone size: NA; D gene: NA; V gene: TRBV10-3; CDR3 DNA: TGTGCCATCAGTGAACAGGATTCGGGCTATGGCTACACCTTC; CDR3 protein: CAISEQDSGYGYTF
J gene: TRBJ1-2; clone size: NA; D gene: NA; V gene: TRBV7-7; CDR3 DNA: TGTGCCAGCAGCCCCGTCGAAGAGGACAGCCACTATGGCTACACCTTC; CDR3 protein: CASSPVEEDSHYGYTF
J gene: TRBJ2-2; clone size: NA; D gene: TRBD2; V gene: TRBV10-2; CDR3 DNA: TGCGCCAGCCGGACTAGCGGGGGGGGCACCGGGGAGCTGTTTTTT; CDR3 protein: CASRTSGGGTGELFF
J gene: TRBJ2-1; clone size: NA; D gene: NA; V gene: TRBV6-4; CDR3 DNA: TGTGCCAGCAGTGCAGGGTCCTACAATGAGCAGTTCTTC; CDR3 protein: CASSAGSYNEQFF
J gene: TRBJ2-3; clone size: NA; D gene: TRBD1; V gene: TRBV10-1; CDR3 DNA: TGCGCCAGCAGCTCCGACAGGGTACTCACAGATACGCAGTATTTT; CDR3 protein: CASSSDRVLTDTQYF
J gene: TRBJ2-7; clone size: once; D gene: TRBD2; V gene: TRBV9; CDR3 DNA: TGTGCCAGCAGCGTGGGGACTAGCGGAGCCTACGAGCAGTACTTC; CDR3 protein: CASSVGTSGAYEQYF
J gene: TRBJ2-7; clone size: NA; D gene: TRBD2; V gene: TRBV19; CDR3 DNA: TGTGCCAGTAGTTCTACGGGAGGCTACGAGCAGTACTTC; CDR3 protein: CASSSTGGYEQYF
J gene: TRBJ1-2; clone size: NA; D gene: NA; V gene: TRBV6-1; CDR3 DNA: TGTGCCAGCAGTGATGATGGAGGGCCGAGTTACGGCTACACCTTC; CDR3 protein: CASSDDGGPSYGYTF
J gene: TRBJ2-7; clone size: NA; D gene: TRBD1; V gene: TRBV27; CDR3 DNA: TGTGCCAGCAGTTTATCACCAGGGGGCAGGGGGTTCGAGCAGTACTTC; CDR3 protein: CASSLSPGGRGFEQYF
J gene: TRBJ2-7; clone size: NA; D gene: NA; V gene: TRBV27; CDR3 DNA: TGTGCCAGCAGTTTGGGCTTGGAGCAGTACTTC; CDR3 protein: CASSLGLEQYF